Below are 14 T cell receptor beta chains sequenced from a single sample in a study of CD8 T cells in ankylosing spondylitis. TCRdb ran MiXCR on the 5' RACE reads and lists one entry per CDR3 protein. The sample includes about 180,000 distinct CDR3 sequences, just over 9.5% of them seen just once. The sequenced sample was blood, either unsorted or a sorted T cell fraction (not recorded which). These receptors originate from a female donor with ankylosing spondylitis or in good health (not recorded which).

This clonotype was counted only a few times. This chain uses TRBV20-1 with TRBJ2-1; D is undetermined. The CDR3 loop spans 12 amino acids. The V and J ends lost 0 bases and 6 bases respectively, with 6 bases between them. Per the germline V gene, CDR1 is DFQATT and CDR2 is SNEGSKA (reference sequence). In DNA form, the CDR3 reads TGCAGTGCTAGAGATCGACTCAATGAGCAGTTCTTC. Translating gives CSARDRLNEQFF.

This clonotype was found a few times. The genes are TRBV27 and TRBJ2-1; D is unclear. The CDR3 is 14 residues long. With 4 bases removed from V and 5 bases from J, the gap between germline ends came to 12 bases. Germline V CDR1 and CDR2: MNHEY, SMNVEV (reference sequence). CDR3 amino acids: CASSYEMGNNEQFF. Here the CDR3 DNA reads TGTGCCAGCAGTTATGAAATGGGGAACAATGAGCAGTTCTTC.

This clonotype was seen a handful of times. V usage is TRBV5-4 and J usage is TRBJ2-7; 7 bases match TRBD1. With V trimmed by 5 bases and J by 5 bases, 13 bases remained unmatched. CDR1 is SGHNT, CDR2 YYREEE, per germline (reference sequence). This CDR3 spans 15 amino acids. The CDR3 sequence: CASSRPAQGSNEQYF. DNA for the CDR3: TGTGCCAGCAGTCGCCCCGCACAGGGGAGCAACGAGCAGTACTTC.

This clonotype was observed a handful of times. The chain combines TRBV24-1 with TRBJ1-1; possible D gene TRBD1, 6 bases. The CDR3 spans 13 residues. Germline V gene lookup returns CDR1 KGHDR and CDR2 SFDVKD. Trimming shortened V by 4 bases and J by 2 bases, and 7 bases separated the two germline ends. The CDR3 DNA reads TGTGCCACCAGTGAAGGGGGAAACACTGAAGCTTTCTTT. This sequence encodes CATSEGGNTEAFF.

This clonotype was counted ten times or more. This chain links TRBV12-3 or TRBV12-4 with TRBJ2-5; no clear D gene. V was clipped by 3 bases and J by 4 bases, with 15 bases between them. The CDR3 has 15 residues. The CDR3 is CASSFGVPYGETQYF. CDR3 bases: TGTGCCAGCAGTTTCGGAGTACCGTACGGAGAGACCCAGTACTTC.

This clonotype has just a few counts. This chain links TRBV7-2 with TRBJ2-7; 7 nucleotides line up with TRBD2. V lost 1 base and J lost 1; bases outside the gene matches: 4. Germline CDR1 and CDR2: SGHTA and FQGNSA. The CDR3 consists of 15 residues. The CDR3: CASSLGGSTSYEQYF. For the CDR3, the DNA is TGTGCCAGCAGCTTAGGCGGGAGTACATCCTACGAGCAGTACTTC.

This chain connects TRBV12-3 or TRBV12-4 to TRBJ2-5, with TRBD2 matching over 7 bases. The V segment lost 7 bases and the J segment 5 bases; nucleotides outside the gene matches: 7. This CDR3 is built from 13 residues. The CDR3: CASTLAGVETQYF. DNA for the CDR3: TGTGCCAGCACCCTGGCGGGAGTGGAGACCCAGTACTTC.

This clonotype has more than one count but fewer than ten. The rearrangement joins TRBV10-3 to TRBJ2-3; 10 bases are shared with TRBD1. CDR3 length: 15 amino acids. Trimming took 3 bases from V and 4 from J; bases not matched to a gene: 4. From germline, CDR1 is ENHRY and CDR2 SYGVKD. The DNA for the CDR3 is TGTGCCATCAGTGACCGGGACAGGGGCCCAGATACGCAGTATTTT. Translating gives CAISDRDRGPDTQYF.

CDR3 region: CASSYSQDFNTGELFF. The CDR3 coding sequence is TGTGCCAGCAGTTACAGCCAGGACTTTAACACCGGGGAGCTGTTTTTT. The rearrangement uses TRBV6-2 or TRBV6-3 and TRBJ2-2, with D possibly being TRBD2 (5 bases). Germline CDR1 and CDR2: MNHEY and SVGEGT. CDR3 length: 16 amino acids. Trimming cost V 2 bases and J 2 bases, with 12 bases left between them.

This clonotype was observed at least ten times. The rearrangement uses TRBV7-8 and TRBJ2-7; maybe TRBD1 (5 bases). There are 15 residues in the CDR3. The V gene lost 2 bases and the J gene lost 4 bases, with 15 bases spanning the gap. Per the germline V gene, CDR1 is SGHVS and CDR2 is FQNEAQ. CDR3 region: CASSLLGQRSYEQYF. The CDR3 nucleotides read TGTGCCAGCAGCTTACTGGGGCAGAGGAGTTACGAGCAGTACTTC.

The chain combines TRBV30 with TRBJ1-1; D call uncertain. CDR3 size: 11 residues. Germline V CDR1 and CDR2: GTSNPN, SVGIG (reference sequence). Trimming stripped 2 bases from V and 3 bases from J, with 4 bases between. CDR3 amino acids: CAWSMDTEAFF. The CDR3 coding sequence is TGTGCCTGGAGTATGGACACTGAAGCTTTCTTT.

V usage is TRBV11-2 and J usage is TRBJ2-1; the D gene is possibly TRBD2 (5 bases). CDR1 and CDR2 from the germline V gene are SGHAT and FQNNGV. Trimming pared 4 bases from V and 0 bases from J, leaving 19 bases between. The CDR3 has 18 residues. CDR3 bases: TGTGCCAGCAGCTCCCTTCCCCGGCGGGTGGACTCCTACAATGAGCAGTTCTTC. Its translation: CASSSLPRRVDSYNEQFF.

In this sample, this clonotype turned up a few times. The V and J genes are TRBV15 and TRBJ2-1; 9 bases agree with TRBD2. Germline CDR1 LNHNV, CDR2 YYDKDF (reference sequence). The CDR3 sequence is 14 residues long. V trimming: 5 bases; J trimming: 6 bases; junction bases outside the gene matches: 5. The CDR3 DNA follows: TGTGCCACCAGCCTCCGCGGGAGGGCCAATGAGCAGTTCTTC. The encoded protein is CATSLRGRANEQFF.

This chain joins TRBV12-3 or TRBV12-4 and TRBJ1-2; 9 nucleotides match TRBD1. V gave up 4 bases and J gave up 4 bases; unmatched junction bases: 7. The CDR3 sequence is 15 residues long. CDR3 residues: CASSSGTGMTYGYTF. The CDR3 nucleotides are TGTGCCAGCAGTTCCGGGACAGGGATGACCTATGGCTACACCTTC.